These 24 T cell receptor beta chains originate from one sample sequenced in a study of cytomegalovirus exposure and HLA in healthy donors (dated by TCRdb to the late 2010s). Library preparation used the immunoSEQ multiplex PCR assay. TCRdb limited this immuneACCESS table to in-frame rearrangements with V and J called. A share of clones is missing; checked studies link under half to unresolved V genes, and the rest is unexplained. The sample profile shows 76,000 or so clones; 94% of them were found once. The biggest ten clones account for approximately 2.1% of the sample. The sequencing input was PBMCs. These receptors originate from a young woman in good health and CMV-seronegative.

CDR3 sequence (DNA): TGTGCCAGCAGGGAGACAGCGTATAGCAATCAGCCCCAGCATTTT. This gives the protein CASRETAYSNQPQHF. This chain joins TRBV2 and TRBJ1-5; the D gene is possibly TRBD1 (5 bases). Trimming cost V 6 bases and J 0 bases, with 12 bases left between them. Germline V gives CDR1 SNHLY, CDR2 FYNNEI. The CDR3 consists of 15 residues.

The CDR3 loop reads CATKRQGGTEAFF. Written as DNA, the CDR3 is TGTGCCACCAAAAGACAGGGGGGGACTGAAGCTTTCTTT. The rearrangement links TRBV6-1 to TRBJ1-1; 9 positions match TRBD1. This CDR3 comprises 13 residues. Germline trimming cut 10 bases from V and 5 bases from J; bases unmatched to any gene: 8. CDR1 and CDR2 from the germline V gene are MNHNS and SASEGT.

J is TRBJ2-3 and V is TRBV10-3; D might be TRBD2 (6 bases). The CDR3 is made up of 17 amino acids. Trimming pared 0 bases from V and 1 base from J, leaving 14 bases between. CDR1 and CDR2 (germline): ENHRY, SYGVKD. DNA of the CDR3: TGTGCCATCAGTGAGTCTTGGGGGGACGGAGGCACAGATACGCAGTATTTT. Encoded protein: CAISESWGDGGTDTQYF.

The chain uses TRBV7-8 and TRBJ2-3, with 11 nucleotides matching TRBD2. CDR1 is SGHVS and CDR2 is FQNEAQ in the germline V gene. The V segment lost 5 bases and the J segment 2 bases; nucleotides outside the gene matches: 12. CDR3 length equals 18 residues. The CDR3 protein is CASSPQRGLAVYTDTQYF. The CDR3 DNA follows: TGTGCCAGCAGCCCGCAAAGGGGACTAGCGGTCTACACAGATACGCAGTATTTT.

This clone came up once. The CDR3 sequence is CASSSYIGQYEQYF. CDR3 DNA sequence: TGTGCCAGCAGTTCATACATCGGACAGTACGAGCAGTACTTC. V and J are TRBV28 and TRBJ2-7, with TRBD1 as a possible D gene (6 bases). V lost 4 bases and J lost 4, with 14 bases in between. Germline V gene data show CDR1 as MDHEN and CDR2 as SYDVKM. This CDR3 has 14 residues.

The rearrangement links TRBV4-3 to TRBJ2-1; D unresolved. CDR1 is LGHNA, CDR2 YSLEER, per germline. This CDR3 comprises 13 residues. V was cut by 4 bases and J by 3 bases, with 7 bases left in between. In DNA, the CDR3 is TGCGCCAGCAGCCCCCTACTCTACAATGAGCAGTTCTTC. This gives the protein CASSPLLYNEQFF.

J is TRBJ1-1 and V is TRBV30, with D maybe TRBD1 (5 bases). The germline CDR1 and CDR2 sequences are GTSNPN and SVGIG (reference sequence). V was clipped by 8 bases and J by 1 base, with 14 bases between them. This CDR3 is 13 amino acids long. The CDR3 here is CARTQGPNTEAFF. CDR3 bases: TGTGCCCGTACCCAGGGCCCGAACACTGAAGCTTTCTTT.

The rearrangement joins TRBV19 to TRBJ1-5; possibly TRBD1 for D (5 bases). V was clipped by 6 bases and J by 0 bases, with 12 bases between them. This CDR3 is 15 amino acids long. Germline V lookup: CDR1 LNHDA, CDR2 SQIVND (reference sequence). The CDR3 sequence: CASSLGAYSNQPQHF. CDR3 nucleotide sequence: TGTGCCAGTAGCCTTGGGGCTTATAGCAATCAGCCCCAGCATTTT. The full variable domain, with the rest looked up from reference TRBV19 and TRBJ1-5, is DGGITQSPKYLFRKEGQNVTLSCEQNLNHDAMYWYRQDPGQGLRLIYYSQIVNDFQKGDIAEGYSVSREKKESFPLTVTSAQKNPTAFYLCASSLGAYSNQPQHFGDGTRLSIL.

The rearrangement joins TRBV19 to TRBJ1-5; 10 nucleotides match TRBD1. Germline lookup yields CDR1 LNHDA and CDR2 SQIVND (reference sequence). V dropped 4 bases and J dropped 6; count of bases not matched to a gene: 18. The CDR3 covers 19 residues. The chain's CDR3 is CASSKSIFRGTGDGQPQHF. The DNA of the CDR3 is TGTGCCAGTAGTAAGTCGATCTTTCGAGGGACAGGGGATGGTCAGCCCCAGCATTTT.

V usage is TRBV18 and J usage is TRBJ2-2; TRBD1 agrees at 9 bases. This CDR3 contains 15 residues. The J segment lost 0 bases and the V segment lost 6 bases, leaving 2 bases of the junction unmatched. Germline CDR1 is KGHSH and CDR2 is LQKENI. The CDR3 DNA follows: TGTGCCAGCTCGGGACAGGGCCCGAACACCGGGGAGCTGTTTTTT. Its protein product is CASSGQGPNTGELFF.

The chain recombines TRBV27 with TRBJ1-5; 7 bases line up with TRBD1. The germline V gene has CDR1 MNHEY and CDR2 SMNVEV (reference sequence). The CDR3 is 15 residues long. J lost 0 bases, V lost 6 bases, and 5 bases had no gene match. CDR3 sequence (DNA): TGTGCCAGCAGGGGGACAGTCTATAGCAATCAGCCCCAGCATTTT. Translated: CASRGTVYSNQPQHF.

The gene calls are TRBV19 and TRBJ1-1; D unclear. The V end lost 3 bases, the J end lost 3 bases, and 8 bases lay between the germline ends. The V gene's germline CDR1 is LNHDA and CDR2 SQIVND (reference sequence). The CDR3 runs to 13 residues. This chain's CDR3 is CASSIVEDTEAFF. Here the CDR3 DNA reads TGTGCCAGTAGTATTGTAGAGGACACTGAAGCTTTCTTT.

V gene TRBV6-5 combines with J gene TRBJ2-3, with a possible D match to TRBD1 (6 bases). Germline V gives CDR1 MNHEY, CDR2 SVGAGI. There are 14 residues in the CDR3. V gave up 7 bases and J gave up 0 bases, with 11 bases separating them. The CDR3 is CASTRTASTDTQYF. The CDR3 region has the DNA TGTGCCAGCACTAGGACAGCGAGCACAGATACGCAGTATTTT.

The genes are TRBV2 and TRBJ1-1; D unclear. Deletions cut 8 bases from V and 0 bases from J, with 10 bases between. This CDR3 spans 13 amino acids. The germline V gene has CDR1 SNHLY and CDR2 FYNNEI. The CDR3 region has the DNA TGTGCCAGCTTCGGAGGCCTGAACACTGAAGCTTTCTTT. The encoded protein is CASFGGLNTEAFF.

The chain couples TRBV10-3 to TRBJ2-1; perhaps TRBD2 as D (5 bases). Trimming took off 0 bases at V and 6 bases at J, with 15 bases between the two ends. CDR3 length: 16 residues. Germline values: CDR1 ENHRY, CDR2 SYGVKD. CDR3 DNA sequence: TGTGCCATCAGTGAGTCGGTCTTCAGTGGGAGCAATGAGCAGTTCTTC. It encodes CAISESVFSGSNEQFF.

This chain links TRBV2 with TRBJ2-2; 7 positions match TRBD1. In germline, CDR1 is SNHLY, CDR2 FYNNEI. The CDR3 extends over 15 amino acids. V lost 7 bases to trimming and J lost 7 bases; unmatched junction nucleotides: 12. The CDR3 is CASIPGQRMSGELFF. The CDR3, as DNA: TGTGCCAGCATCCCGGGACAGAGGATGAGCGGGGAGCTGTTTTTT.

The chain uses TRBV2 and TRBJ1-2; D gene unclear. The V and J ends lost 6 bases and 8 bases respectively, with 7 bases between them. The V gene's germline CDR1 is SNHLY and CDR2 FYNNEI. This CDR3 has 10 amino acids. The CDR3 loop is CASRVEGYTF. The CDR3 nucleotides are TGTGCCAGCAGGGTAGAGGGCTACACCTTC.

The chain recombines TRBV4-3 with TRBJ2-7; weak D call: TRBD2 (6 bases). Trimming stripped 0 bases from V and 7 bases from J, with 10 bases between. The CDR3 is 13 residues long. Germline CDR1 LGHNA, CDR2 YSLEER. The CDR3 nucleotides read TGCGCCAGCAGCCAAGACTCGGGGGAGGAGCAGTACTTC. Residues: CASSQDSGEEQYF.

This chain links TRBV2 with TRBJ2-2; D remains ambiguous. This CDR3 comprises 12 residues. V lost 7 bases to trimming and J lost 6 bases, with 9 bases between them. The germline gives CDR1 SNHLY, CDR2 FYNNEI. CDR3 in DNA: TGTGCCAGCATGGTCGAGGCCGGGGAGCTGTTTTTT. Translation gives CASMVEAGELFF.

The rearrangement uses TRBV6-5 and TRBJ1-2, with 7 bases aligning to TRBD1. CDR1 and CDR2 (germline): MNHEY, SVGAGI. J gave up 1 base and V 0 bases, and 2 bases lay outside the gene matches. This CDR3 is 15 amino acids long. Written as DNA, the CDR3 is TGTGCCAGCAGTTACTCGAGGGGGCTTAACTATGGCTACACCTTC. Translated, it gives CASSYSRGLNYGYTF.

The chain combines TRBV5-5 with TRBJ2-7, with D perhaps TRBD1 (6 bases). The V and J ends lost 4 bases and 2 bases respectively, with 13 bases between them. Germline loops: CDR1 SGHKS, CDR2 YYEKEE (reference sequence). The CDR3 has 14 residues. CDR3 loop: CASSLRDNPYEQYF. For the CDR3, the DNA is TGTGCCAGCAGCCTCCGGGACAATCCCTACGAGCAGTACTTC.

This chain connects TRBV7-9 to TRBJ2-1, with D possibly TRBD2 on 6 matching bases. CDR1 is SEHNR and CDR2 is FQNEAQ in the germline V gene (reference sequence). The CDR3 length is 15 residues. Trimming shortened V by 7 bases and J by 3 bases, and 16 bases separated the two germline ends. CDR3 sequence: CASTNLSGYYNEQFF. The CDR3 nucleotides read TGTGCCAGCACCAACCTTAGCGGTTACTACAATGAGCAGTTCTTC.

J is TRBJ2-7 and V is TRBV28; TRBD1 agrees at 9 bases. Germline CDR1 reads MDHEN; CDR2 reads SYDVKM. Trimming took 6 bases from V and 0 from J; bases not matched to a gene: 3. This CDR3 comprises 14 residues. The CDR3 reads CASRRTGASYEQYF. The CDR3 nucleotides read TGTGCCAGCAGAAGGACAGGGGCCTCCTACGAGCAGTACTTC.

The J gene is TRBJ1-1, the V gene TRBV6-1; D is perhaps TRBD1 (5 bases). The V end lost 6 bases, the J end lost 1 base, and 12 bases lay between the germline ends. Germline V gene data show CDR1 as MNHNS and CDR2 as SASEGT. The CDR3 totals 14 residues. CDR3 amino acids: CASRGRAKNTEAFF. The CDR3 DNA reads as TGTGCCAGCAGGGGCAGGGCAAAGAACACTGAAGCTTTCTTT.